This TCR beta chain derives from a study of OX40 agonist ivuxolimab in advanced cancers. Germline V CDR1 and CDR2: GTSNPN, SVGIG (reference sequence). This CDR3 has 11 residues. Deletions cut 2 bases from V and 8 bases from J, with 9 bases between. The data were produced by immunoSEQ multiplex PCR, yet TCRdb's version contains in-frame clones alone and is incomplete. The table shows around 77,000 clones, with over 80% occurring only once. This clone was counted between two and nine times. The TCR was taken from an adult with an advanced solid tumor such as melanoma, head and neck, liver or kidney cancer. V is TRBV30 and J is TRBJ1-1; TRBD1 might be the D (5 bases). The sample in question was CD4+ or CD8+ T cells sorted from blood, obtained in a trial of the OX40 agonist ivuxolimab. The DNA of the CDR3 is TGTGCCTGGAGTAAATGGACAGAAGCTTTCTTT. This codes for CAWSKWTEAFF.